The T cell receptor beta chain described here comes from a study of identical twins. There were only healthy Caucasians among the donors. Points on this clonotype: The target antigen is unknown.

General study points: The models gave estimates that fell short of the out-of-frame TCR alpha sharing seen in monozygotic twins.

A single record per CDR3 protein comes from TCRdb applying MiXCR to the 5' RACE reads. The profile covers around 1.7 million distinct CDR3 sequences, with 32% appearing a single time and about 0.25% taken by the ten largest. The sample comprised cord blood. This clonotype originated in a newborn girl in good health.

The CDR3 is CASSRGAALQEQYF. The CDR3 bases are TGTGCCAGCTCTCGGGGGGCCGCCTTACAAGAGCAGTACTTC. The V call is TRBV18, the J call TRBJ2-4; weak D call: TRBD2 (7 bases). V gave up 6 bases and J gave up 13 bases, with 22 bases separating them. The germline CDR1 and CDR2 sequences are KGHSH and LQKENI. CDR3 length equals 14 residues.